The T cell receptor (beta chain) described here comes from a study of T cell responses to AZD1222 COVID-19 vaccine. About this clone: The antigen is unknown.

V was pared by 3 bases and J by 8 bases, with 5 bases between. CDR1 and CDR2 (germline): MNHEY, SMNVEV (reference sequence). The CDR3 extends over 12 amino acids. Study results and caveats: Seropositivity was recorded at baseline in only 5 or 6 AZD1222 recipients. Females outnumbered males among donors, who were mostly white British; clonal diversity was possibly underestimated.

Sequencing was performed with immunoSEQ multiplex PCR; in TCRdb, only in-frame clones are kept and a portion is missing. The sample consists of about 140,000 clones, roughly 89% of them appearing once. The chain uses TRBV27 and TRBJ1-6; no clear D gene. Specimen: peripheral blood, collected on day 0 of AZD1222 vaccination. The receptor was isolated from an adult in good health. In nucleotides, the CDR3 is TGTGCCAGCAGTTTTCTCGATTCACCCCTCCACTTT. As protein: CASSFLDSPLHF.